These T cell receptor beta chains were read from a single sample in a study of graft-versus-host responses after intestinal transplantation. Antigens of these TCRs are unknown. Assay used: immunoSEQ multiplex PCR; TCRdb lists only in-frame clones, some missing. The data contain tens of thousands of clones, 85% to 90% of them seen just once; the ten biggest clones take up less than 4.5%. The sample in question was unstimulated CD8+ T cells sorted from spleen or lymph node cells, obtained before transplant. The origin of the receptors is a human donor who was the organ donor for an intestinal transplant. Both conserved end residues are trimmed from each CDR3.

>TRBJ2-5|TRBV4-1
ASSQEFAGPEETQY
>TRBJ1-5|TRBV28
ASSLFRIDNSNQPQH
>TRBJ1-1|TRBV9
ASSVQPRTGVNTEAF
>TRBJ2-1|TRBV5-4
ASSRIAGGYNEQF
>TRBJ1-1|TRBV6-1
ASSEMWGRTEAF
>TRBJ1-2|TRBV27
ASAPLRDRVGYT
>TRBJ2-2|TRBV10-3
AISEGTSGAGDTGELF
>TRBJ2-2|TRBV6-5
ASSYSAGELF
>TRBJ2-3|TRBV4-2
ASSQELSQGADTQY
>TRBJ1-1|TRBV28
ASSLGQVVREAF
>TRBJ2-3|TRBV29-1
SVRPALPDSTDTQY
>TRBJ1-6|TRBV30
AWSGQGFAPLH
>TRBJ1-3|TRBV27
ATPWGRTSGNTIY
>TRBJ2-1|TRBV4-2
ASSRGIYNEQF
>TRBJ2-1|TRBV27
ASSLLAGGRYLEQF
>TRBJ2-2|TRBV5-1
ASSLKTGAVTGELF
>TRBJ2-1|TRBV4-3
ASSQGLAGGFSYNEQF
>TRBJ2-5|TRBV27
ASSIRQGVGETQY
>TRBJ2-3|TRBV2
ASSVTERFNADTQY
>TRBJ2-1|TRBV27
ASRRHQLAGGPMGWNEQF
>TRBJ2-1|TRBV4-3
ASSQVGQGEGEQF
>TRBJ1-2|TRBV7-9
ASSFDSLYGYT
>TRBJ1-4|TRBV4-1
ASSQFPGGNEKLF
>TRBJ1-1|TRBV29-1
SVARQFPEAF
>TRBJ2-3|TRBV6-5
ASSLGEPDTQY
>TRBJ2-4|TRBV4-3
ASSQDWASKAKNIQY
>TRBJ2-1|TRBV9
ASSPGTFDEQF
>TRBJ1-1|TRBV29-1
SGGQGDTVTEAF